The 16 T cell receptor beta chains in this list originate from one sample, sequenced in a study of control samples from healthy donors and cancer patients. Generated by immunoSEQ multiplex PCR, the TCRdb table keeps only in-frame clones and is missing some. The sample has approximately 100,000 clones, about 88% seen once. What was sequenced was PBMCs. All receptors come from a man between 65 and 85 years old with lung cancer.

This clone was detected once. This chain joins TRBV11-2 and TRBJ1-6; D perhaps matches TRBD1 (5 bases). The V gene's germline CDR1 is SGHAT and CDR2 FQNNGV. The CDR3 consists of 12 residues. V was cut by 0 bases and J by 17 bases, with 11 bases left in between. CDR3 amino acids: CASSLDEAGIHF. For the CDR3, the DNA is TGTGCCAGCAGCTTAGATGAGGCAGGGATCCACTTT.

This clone was picked up one time. The chain couples TRBV6-1 to TRBJ1-5; D gene unclear. The ends were cut back, 2 bases at V and 8 bases at J, with 10 bases in the middle. The CDR3 consists of 13 residues. Germline loops: CDR1 MNHNS, CDR2 SASEGT. CDR3 residues: CASSESSFEPQHF. For the CDR3, the DNA is TGTGCCAGCAGTGAATCTTCTTTCGAGCCCCAGCATTTT.

The chain is built from TRBV18 and TRBJ2-5; D possibly corresponds to TRBD2 (6 bases). Germline V lookup: CDR1 KGHSH, CDR2 LQKENI. This CDR3 is built from 16 residues. V was cut by 3 bases and J by 7 bases, with 21 bases left in between. As DNA, the CDR3 is TGTGCCAGCTCACCCCCGGGACTTCCCCAAAAGGGGACCCAGTACTTC. This codes for CASSPPGLPQKGTQYF.

The chain combines TRBV15 with TRBJ1-1; D not certain. The CDR3 is made up of 15 amino acids. The V and J ends lost 0 bases and 11 bases respectively, with 19 bases between them. From germline, CDR1 is LNHNV and CDR2 YYDKDF (reference sequence). The CDR3: CATSREAVFTYEAFF. The CDR3 DNA reads TGTGCCACCAGCAGAGAGGCAGTCTTTACCTACGAGGCTTTCTTT.

This rearrangement joins TRBV24-1 to TRBJ1-2; 7 nucleotides agree with TRBD1. Germline V gene sequence: CDR1 KGHDR, CDR2 SFDVKD. This CDR3 contains 13 residues. J gave up 5 bases and V 3 bases, and 2 bases lay outside the gene matches. CDR3 sequence: CATSDRQGYGYTF. CDR3 in DNA: TGTGCCACCAGTGATAGACAGGGTTATGGCTACACCTTC.

On this clone itself: This sample includes further DNA sequences coding for the same CDR3. The DNA of the CDR3 is TGTGCCAGCAGCCAAGTAACAGGGGCGGGAAACACCATATATTTT. Translating it yields CASSQVTGAGNTIYF. The chain combines TRBV4-2 with TRBJ1-3; 7 bases align to TRBD1. Germline-derived CDR1 and CDR2 are LGHNA and YNFKEQ. CDR3 length equals 15 residues. The V and J ends lost 1 base and 4 bases, in that order; junction bases with no gene match: 4.

About this clone itself: Possible read error: a much larger clone is one base away. The chain recombines TRBV13 with TRBJ2-2; tentative D call: TRBD2 (6 bases). This CDR3 is built from 17 residues. Germline V CDR1 and CDR2: PRHDT, FYEKMQ (reference sequence). V lost 5 bases and J lost 3, with 19 bases in between. This CDR3 reads CASSLRRASVYTGELFF. In DNA, the CDR3 is TGTGCCAGCAGCCTCCGTAGGGCTAGCGTTTACACCGGGGAGCTGTTTTTT.

This chain connects TRBV5-1 to TRBJ2-2; 7 positions agree with TRBD1. Trimming cost V 4 bases and J 4 bases; bases outside gene matches: 4. Germline V gene data show CDR1 as SGHRS and CDR2 as YFSETQ. The CDR3 covers 14 residues. CDR3 nucleotides: TGCGCCAGCAGCACAGGGGTCATCACCGGGGAGCTGTTTTTT. This translates into CASSTGVITGELFF.

J is TRBJ1-6 and V is TRBV4-1; D may be TRBD1 (5 bases). The CDR3 sequence is 15 residues long. Trimming removed 1 base from V and 10 bases from J, with 14 bases in between. From germline, CDR1 is MGHRA and CDR2 YSYEKL. Here the CDR3 reads CASSQGQGFNSPLHF. The DNA of the CDR3 is TGCGCCAGCAGCCAAGGCCAGGGTTTTAACTCACCCCTCCACTTT.

V and J are TRBV5-1 and TRBJ2-7, with 7 bases aligning to TRBD1. The CDR3 extends over 15 amino acids. Trimming removed 4 bases from V and 7 bases from J; junction bases left unmatched: 14. The germline gives CDR1 SGHRS, CDR2 YFSETQ. The CDR3 loop reads CASSIRTGEVREQYF. The CDR3 region has the DNA TGCGCCAGCAGCATCCGGACAGGAGAGGTGAGGGAGCAGTACTTC.

The rearrangement uses TRBV4-2 and TRBJ2-1; 15 bases map to TRBD2. The V segment lost 6 bases and the J segment 1 base; nucleotides outside the gene matches: 13. From germline, CDR1 is LGHNA and CDR2 YNFKEQ. The CDR3 runs 20 residues. CDR3 sequence reads: CASSRDGLAGGSWSYNEQFF. In DNA, the CDR3 is TGTGCCAGCAGTCGAGATGGACTAGCGGGGGGGAGTTGGTCCTACAATGAGCAGTTCTTC.

V is TRBV14 and J is TRBJ1-2, with D unclear. Germline-derived CDR1 and CDR2 are SGHDN and FVKESK. Trimming pared 0 bases from V and 3 bases from J, leaving 11 bases between. The CDR3 is made up of 15 amino acids. CDR3 nucleotide sequence: TGTGCCAGCAGCCAAGATCCGTACAGCGACTATGGCTACACCTTC. The encoded protein is CASSQDPYSDYGYTF. The full variable domain, in which reference TRBV14 and TRBJ1-2 provide the parts outside the CDR3, is EAGVTQFPSHSVIEKGQTVTLRCDPISGHDNLYWYRRVMGKEIKFLLHFVKESKQDESGMPNNRFLAERTGGTYSTLKVQPAELEDSGVYFCASSQDPYSDYGYTFGSGTRLTVV.

As concerns this clone: The DNA is left out, because the CDR3 cannot be placed on it with certainty; the CDR3 is given as TCRdb lists it. This sequence joins TRBV6-1 and TRBJ2-1; TRBD2, the table's D call, was not compared with the DNA. CDR1 MNHNS and CDR2 SASEGT come from the germline V gene. Termini included, the CDR3 measures 13 amino acids. CDR3 loop: CASSDVGGGSLFF.

The rearrangement uses TRBV3-1 (or the pseudogene TRBV3-2) and TRBJ2-5; D not certain. V shed 0 bases and J shed 3 bases, with 8 bases lying between them. This CDR3 is built from 14 residues. CDR1 and CDR2 from the germline V gene are LGHDT and YNNKEL (reference sequence). CDR3 residues: CASSQEVNEETQYF. The CDR3 DNA is TGTGCCAGCAGCCAAGAGGTGAACGAAGAGACCCAGTACTTC.

This chain links TRBV6-5 with TRBJ1-1, with a possible D match to TRBD1 (6 bases). Trimming removed 7 bases from V and 4 bases from J, with 13 bases in between. CDR1 and CDR2 from the germline V gene are MNHEY and SVGAGI. The CDR3 totals 13 residues. DNA for the CDR3: TGTGCCAGCACCCGGGGGGCGAGCACTGAAGCTTTCTTT. Translating it yields CASTRGASTEAFF.

At least ten counts were recorded for this clone. This chain uses TRBV7-9 with TRBJ1-2; TRBD1 is a possible D gene (6 bases). This CDR3 comprises 17 residues. Trimming left V 5 bases short and J 1 base short, with 20 bases between. The V gene's germline CDR1 is SEHNR and CDR2 FQNEAQ (reference sequence). This CDR3 is CASSIQTGSGYNYGYTF. The CDR3 region has the DNA TGTGCCAGCAGCATACAAACAGGGAGCGGTTATAACTATGGCTACACCTTC.